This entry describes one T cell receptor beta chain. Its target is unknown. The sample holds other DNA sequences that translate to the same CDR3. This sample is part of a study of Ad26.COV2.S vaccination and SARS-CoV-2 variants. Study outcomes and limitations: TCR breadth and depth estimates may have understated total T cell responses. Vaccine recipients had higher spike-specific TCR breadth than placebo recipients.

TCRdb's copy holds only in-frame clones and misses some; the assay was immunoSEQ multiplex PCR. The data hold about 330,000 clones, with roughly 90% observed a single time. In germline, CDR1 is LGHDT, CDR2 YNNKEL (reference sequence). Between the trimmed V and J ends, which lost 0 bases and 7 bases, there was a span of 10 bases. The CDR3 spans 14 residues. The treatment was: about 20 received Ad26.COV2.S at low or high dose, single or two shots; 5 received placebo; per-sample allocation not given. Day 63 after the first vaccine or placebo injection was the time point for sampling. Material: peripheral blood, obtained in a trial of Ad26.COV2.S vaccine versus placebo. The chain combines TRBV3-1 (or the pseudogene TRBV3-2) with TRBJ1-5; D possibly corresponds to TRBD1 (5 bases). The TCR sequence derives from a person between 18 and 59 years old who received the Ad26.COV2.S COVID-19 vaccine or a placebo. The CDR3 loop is CASSQDLGGQPQHF. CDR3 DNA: TGTGCCAGCAGCCAAGATCTTGGGGGACAGCCCCAGCATTTT.